This T cell receptor beta chain was sequenced in a study of CD8+ T cells in alopecia areata (dated by TCRdb to 2016 to 2018). About the study as a whole: Treated patients were enrolled in an open-label pilot trial of oral tofacitinib at 5 to 10 mg twice daily for moderate-to-severe alopecia areata. immunoSEQ multiplex PCR using 35 Vbeta forward primers and 13 Jbeta reverse primers was used to amplify TCRbeta CDR3 regions. Scalp tissue and sorted CD4+ and CD8+ peripheral blood T cells from patchy and totalis/universalis alopecia areata patients and from healthy controls were covered by human TCRbeta sequencing. Patients received tofacitinib for 6 to 18 months and were then followed off drug for 6 months to check for delayed response and recurrence. The RNA source kit depended on sample type: the PAXgene miRNA kit for fixed scalp, the miRNeasy kit for PBMCs, and the RNeasy kit for mouse skin. Scalp clonality was compared across normal scalp (n=4), patchy alopecia areata scalp (n=8), and alopecia totalis/universalis scalp (n=8). Biopsies were taken from tofacitinib-treated patients at baseline and at 4 and 24 weeks of treatment, and a later scalp biopsy was taken in several of the tofacitinib-treated patients. The study used high-throughput TCRbeta sequencing to examine T cell clonal expansion in alopecia areata, in both the C3H/HeJ mouse model and human patients.

Study-wide findings and limitations: Compared with normal scalp, lesional scalp, particularly in alopecia totalis/universalis, had higher clonality and more expanded CD8+ clones, which suggests antigenic drive. TCR sequences shared between patients were less clear than in mice, possibly partly because of HLA diversity in the patient population. Resident alphabeta T cells in normal human skin are also sequenced, complicating scalp TCR repertoire analysis, unlike mouse skin dominated by gammadelta T cells.

Concerning this clone itself: Its antigen specificity is not known. The sample holds no much larger clone one base away, and base qualities are not on file.

Libraries were constructed by the immunoSEQ multiplex PCR assay. RNA was extracted from all samples and reverse transcribed into cDNA as template for TCR sequencing. First-strand cDNA was synthesized with SuperScript III using a 2:1 mix of oligo-dT and random hexamers. A synthetic immune receptor repertoire was used to gauge amplification bias, and whatever bias remained was removed computationally. As for the original processing: Raw reads were preprocessed to remove errors, and CDR3 was defined by IMGT conventions from the conserved cysteine to phenylalanine. Clonality was computed by normalizing Shannon entropy by log2 of the number of productive unique TCRs and subtracting the result from 1. Whether each scalp clone was CD4 or CD8 was inferred by checking scalp TCRbeta sequences against the CD4 and CD8 repertoires from sorted blood. TCRdb retrieved this table from immuneACCESS and kept in-frame rearrangements only. Not all clones are present; in checked studies, unresolved V genes account for under half, and no reason is known for the remainder. V, J and clone size are taken as reported in that table, and D and trimming were inferred from the DNA itself. A total of roughly 130,000 clones appear in this sample, approximately 53% of them only once. The ten largest clonotypes hold 4.5% to 5.5% of the sample.

The time point label, read with the paper, signifies: baseline before oral tofacitinib. Peripheral blood and lesional scalp punch biopsies were obtained from patients with alopecia areata. PBMCs were isolated by density centrifugation and stained for CD3, CD4 and CD8, and CD4+ and CD8+ T cells were sorted on a FACSAria. From cysteine to phenylalanine, the CDR3 is 15 amino acids long. The retained sequence is limited to the CDR3, 45 bases, with the frame set at the first base. Relative to germline, V is missing 1 base and J is missing 7 bases, with 9 bases of the junction outside any gene match. The germline V gene specifies SGHAT as CDR1 and FQNNGV as CDR2.

The chain is made from TRBV11-2 and TRBJ2-7; TRBD1 matches 8 bases in the middle. The starting material was CD4+ T cells sorted from blood, obtained at week 0. This sequence was found in a human donor with alopecia areata. The CDR3 is CASSLARAGGGEQYF. The DNA sequence follows: TGTGCCAGCAGCTTAGCAAGGGCAGGGGGCGGAGAGCAGTACTTC.